The rows below give T cell receptor beta chains drawn from one sample of a study of identical twins. TCRdb reprocessed the 5' RACE reads via MiXCR and lists one record per CDR3 protein. The data show about 520,000 distinct CDR3 sequences, with around 20% seen just once and approximately 0.95% held by the top ten. The same sample was also used in a study of T cells expressing NK-cell markers.

The sample was CD4+ T cells sorted from blood. The receptors were gathered from a woman aged 18-29 years in good health. Both conserved end residues are part of each CDR3. A D gene is named only where the DNA matches it firmly. Some rows have no size entry. The others give once, few or many, or a class for an expanded clone.

NA	14	TRBV10-3	TRBJ1-6	few	TGTGCCATCCAACACCGGTTAGATAATTCACCCCTCCACTTT	CAIQHRLDNSPLHF
NA	14	TRBV7-9	TRBJ1-4	NA	TGTGCCAGCAGCCCCTCCACTACTAATGAAAAACTGTTTTTT	CASSPSTTNEKLFF
NA	15	TRBV20-1	TRBJ1-2	few	TGCAGTGCTGCGGGGGGGAGGAACCCGGCCTATGGCTACACCTTC	CSAAGGRNPAYGYTF
NA	18	TRBV12-3/TRBV12-4	TRBJ2-1	many	TGTGCCAGCAGTTTCGCCCGAGCGCAGAGGCCGGTGGAAAATGAGCAGTTCTTC	CASSFARAQRPVENEQFF
NA	14	TRBV5-1	TRBJ2-7	few	TGCGCCAGCAGTCTCATGGGGTACCCGAACGAGCAGTACTTC	CASSLMGYPNEQYF
TRBD2	15	TRBV11-3	TRBJ2-1	NA	TGTGCCAGCAGCACGCTTAGCGGGGGGGCGAATGAGCAGTTCTTC	CASSTLSGGANEQFF
NA	17	TRBV4-1	TRBJ2-2	NA	TGCGCCAGCAGAAAGCTGGGGGGAGATACAGGGGCGGGGGAGCTGTTTTTT	CASRKLGGDTGAGELFF
NA	15	TRBV20-1	TRBJ2-7	NA	TGCAGTGCTACAGACACCGACAGGAGCGCCTACGAGCAGTACTTC	CSATDTDRSAYEQYF
NA	14	TRBV20-1	TRBJ2-3	few	TGCAGTGCCCCGAAAGACAGGAGCACAGATACGCAGTATTTT	CSAPKDRSTDTQYF
TRBD2	16	TRBV20-1	TRBJ2-1	NA	TGCAGTGCCCCCGCTAGCGGGAGGGGGAGGGGCAATGAGCAGTTCTTC	CSAPASGRGRGNEQFF
NA	15	TRBV6-1	TRBJ2-6	NA	TGTGCCAGCACCCTCGTTGGGGGAGGGGCCAACGTCCTGACTTTC	CASTLVGGGANVLTF
NA	14	TRBV3-1	TRBJ2-7	NA	TGTGCCAGCAGCCAAGGGGGGAGTTTCCACGAGCAGTACTTC	CASSQGGSFHEQYF
NA	16	TRBV5-1	TRBJ1-2	NA	TGCGCCAGCAGCTTGACCTACTCGACAGGAAGCTATGGCTACACCTTC	CASSLTYSTGSYGYTF
NA	14	TRBV10-3	TRBJ1-4	NA	TGTGCCATCAGTACCGGACCTAAAGCTGAAAAACTGTTTTTT	CAISTGPKAEKLFF
TRBD1	14	TRBV6-5	TRBJ2-5	many	TGTGCCAGCAGTTCCCACAGGGGTCTGGAGACCCAGTACTTC	CASSSHRGLETQYF
NA	15	TRBV6-5	TRBJ2-5	NA	TGTGCCAGCAGTTCCGCCCTGAGGGGATTAGAGACCCAGTACTTC	CASSSALRGLETQYF
NA	13	TRBV12-3/TRBV12-4	TRBJ2-1	many	TGTGCCAGCAGTCCCGACGGTGGTGCTGAGCAGTTCTTC	CASSPDGGAEQFF
NA	11	TRBV12-3/TRBV12-4	TRBJ1-6	NA	TGTGCCAGCCATACAGGTCCACCCCTCCACTTT	CASHTGPPLHF
NA	14	TRBV7-2	TRBJ2-4	NA	TGTGCCAGCAGCTTAGTCACAGGCGGGAACATTCAGTACTTC	CASSLVTGGNIQYF
NA	17	TRBV5-4	TRBJ1-4	NA	TGTGCCAGCAGCTTGGGGTCGTCTGGACGGACTAATGAAAAACTGTTTTTT	CASSLGSSGRTNEKLFF
TRBD2	14	TRBV20-1	TRBJ2-1	few	TGCAGTGTCCGAGCGGGGGAAATATACAATGAGCAGTTCTTC	CSVRAGEIYNEQFF
TRBD1	15	TRBV20-1	TRBJ2-7	many	TGCAGTGTTAGGAGAAACAGGGGGACCTCATACGAGCAGTACTTC	CSVRRNRGTSYEQYF
NA	17	TRBV5-1	TRBJ2-3	few	TGCGCCAGCAGATCTGGCCCAGGGATGGGGAGCTCAGATACGCAGTATTTT	CASRSGPGMGSSDTQYF
NA	17	TRBV6-1	TRBJ2-1	few	TGTGCCAGCAGCCCGGGACTCAAGAGCCAATCCTACAATGAGCAGTTCTTC	CASSPGLKSQSYNEQFF
TRBD1	15	TRBV24-1	TRBJ2-7	NA	TGTGCCACCACCGGGGGGGACAGGGGGTACCACGAGCAGTACTTC	CATTGGDRGYHEQYF
NA	15	TRBV6-5	TRBJ1-1	NA	TGTGCCAGCAGTCTAACTCAAGGGGCGAACACTGAAGCTTTCTTT	CASSLTQGANTEAFF
NA	15	TRBV20-1	TRBJ2-5	NA	TGCAGTGCCGAAAGAGGGTCCAGCATCGAGAAGACCCAGTACTTC	CSAERGSSIEKTQYF
NA	12	TRBV6-5	TRBJ2-3	many	TGTGCCAGCAGTTATCGAGGGGCTACGCAGTATTTT	CASSYRGATQYF
NA	12	TRBV5-4	TRBJ2-3	NA	TGTGCCAGCAGTATAGATGCAGATACGCAGTATTTT	CASSIDADTQYF
TRBD2	15	TRBV7-7	TRBJ2-1	few	TGTGCCAGCAGCCGGGGACTAGGAGTGGGGAATGAGCAGTTCTTC	CASSRGLGVGNEQFF
NA	16	TRBV6-5	TRBJ2-6	few	TGTGCCAGCAGTTACACACAGATCTCTGGGGCCAACGTCCTGACTTTC	CASSYTQISGANVLTF
NA	14	TRBV29-1	TRBJ2-1	few	TGCAGCGTTCGAATTGGCCTTCTACGAAATGAGCAGTTCTTC	CSVRIGLLRNEQFF
TRBD2	18	TRBV12-3/TRBV12-4	TRBJ2-3	NA	TGTACCAGCAGGCCGGGGACTAGCGGGGGGGAAAGCACAGATACGCAGTATTTT	CTSRPGTSGGESTDTQYF
NA	14	TRBV20-1	TRBJ2-2	NA	TGCAGTGCTAGGTCCCCGCAGGGAACCGGGGAGCTGTTTTTT	CSARSPQGTGELFF
NA	13	TRBV5-3	TRBJ1-1	NA	TGTGCCAGAAGCTTGGGAGGGGAGCCTGAAGCTTTCTTT	CARSLGGEPEAFF
TRBD1	16	TRBV10-3	TRBJ2-7	few	TGTGCCAGACCCCGGACAGGGCCCTTACACTCCTACGAGCAGTACTTC	CARPRTGPLHSYEQYF
NA	16	TRBV7-6	TRBJ2-5	few	TGTGCCAGCAGCTTAGTGAACTGGGGCTCCCAAGAGACCCAGTACTTC	CASSLVNWGSQETQYF
NA	15	TRBV6-1	TRBJ1-1	many	TGTGCCAGCAGACCTAGCCCCTATTCTAACACTGAAGCTTTCTTT	CASRPSPYSNTEAFF
NA	15	TRBV20-1	TRBJ2-3	NA	TGCAGTGCTAGAGGTCAACTAGCTTTAGCAGATACGCAGTATTTT	CSARGQLALADTQYF
TRBD1	15	TRBV20-1	TRBJ2-7	few	TGCAGTGCTAGACGCGGACAGGTTATCTCCTACGAGCAGTACTTC	CSARRGQVISYEQYF
NA	11	TRBV10-3	TRBJ1-2	few	TGTGCCATCAGTGAGTCGAAAACAGCAGCCTTC	CAISESKTAAF
TRBD2	16	TRBV7-2	TRBJ2-7	few	TGTGCCAGCAGCTTAGTTGGGACTAGCGGGAGGCAAAAACAGTACTTC	CASSLVGTSGRQKQYF
NA	13	TRBV14	TRBJ2-1	NA	TGTGCCAGCGCGTGGGACTCCTACAATGAGCAGTTCTTC	CASAWDSYNEQFF